Listed here are 10 T cell receptor beta chains from one sample, sequenced in a study of T cells in Graves' hyperthyroidism and ophthalmopathy. Researchers amplified the TCR beta CDR3 regions from RNA transcripts. During a first-round RT-PCR of the TCR CDR3, the HTBI primer set was used. Via MiXCR, TCRdb re-called the multiplex PCR reads, giving one row per CDR3 protein. The sample holds 500,000 to 650,000 distinct CDR3 sequences; 15% to 20% are singletons and the top ten take 15% to 20%. The sample comprised blood. Receptors were obtained from a woman under 30 with Graves' ophthalmopathy.

CDR3 DNA sequence: TGCAGTGCTAGAGATTTCGACCGAGGTGCCTACAATGAGCAGTTCTTC. Protein: CSARDFDRGAYNEQFF. The rearrangement uses TRBV20-1 and TRBJ2-1; D remains unclear. The CDR3 runs 16 residues. The V and J ends lost 0 bases and 2 bases respectively, with 14 bases between them. Germline V gene sequence: CDR1 DFQATT, CDR2 SNEGSKA (reference sequence).

This clonotype occurred many times. This chain uses TRBV7-2 with TRBJ2-5, with D perhaps TRBD1 (6 bases). The CDR3 extends over 16 amino acids. Germline assignment: CDR1 SGHTA and CDR2 FQGNSA. V lost 0 bases, J lost 1 base, and 12 bases lay in between. The CDR3 DNA sequence: TGTGCCAGCAGCTTAGCGCTGGACAGAACCCAAGAGACCCAGTACTTC. Encoded protein: CASSLALDRTQETQYF.

This clonotype has a handful of counts. V and J are TRBV6-1 and TRBJ1-1; 12 nucleotides line up with TRBD1. The J segment lost 6 bases and the V segment lost 6 bases, leaving 8 bases of the junction unmatched. This CDR3 is built from 15 residues. Per germline, CDR1 MNHNS and CDR2 SASEGT. This CDR3 is CASSRPGQGAPEAFF. CDR3 nucleotides: TGTGCCAGCAGCCGCCCGGGACAGGGGGCCCCTGAAGCTTTCTTT.

There are a few counts of this clonotype. The CDR3 protein is CASSVSAGGVANTGELFF. The CDR3 bases are TGTGCCAGCAGCGTTTCGGCAGGTGGCGTCGCGAACACCGGGGAGCTGTTTTTT. V usage is TRBV9 and J usage is TRBJ2-2, with D unclear. The CDR3 has 18 residues. Trimming pared 2 bases from V and 0 bases from J, leaving 17 bases between. Germline CDR1 is SGDLS and CDR2 is YYNGEE.

Only a few counts were recorded for this clonotype. The chain combines TRBV2 with TRBJ2-1, with 7 bases fitting TRBD2. The trim removed 8 bases at V and 3 bases at J, leaving 10 bases unmatched. Looked up from germline, CDR1 is SNHLY and CDR2 is FYNNEI. This CDR3 is 15 amino acids long. The CDR3 DNA reads as TGTGCCAGCCGGGACTATCCAGGATACTACAATGAGCAGTTCTTC. Translating gives CASRDYPGYYNEQFF.

This clonotype was seen at least ten times. V and J are TRBV11-2 and TRBJ2-2; D could derive from TRBD1 or TRBD2 (5 bases each). CDR1 SGHAT and CDR2 FQNNGV come from the germline V gene. V was clipped by 5 bases and J by 3 bases, with 13 bases between them. CDR3 length equals 15 residues. CDR3 region: CASSGDLLYTGELFF. CDR3 bases: TGTGCCAGCAGCGGGGACCTCTTATACACCGGGGAGCTGTTTTTT.

V is TRBV30 and J is TRBJ1-5; D is unclear. V was cut by 0 bases and J by 0 bases, with 12 bases left in between. This CDR3 has 16 residues. In germline, CDR1 is GTSNPN, CDR2 SVGIG (reference sequence). CDR3 region: CAWSVLRVYSNQPQHF. In DNA form, the CDR3 reads TGTGCCTGGAGTGTACTAAGGGTTTATAGCAATCAGCCCCAGCATTTT.

Comment on this clonotype: This may come from a read error, since a much larger clone is one base off. This CDR3 is missing its conserved last phenylalanine or tryptophan, likely due to a read error. The J gene is TRBJ1-1, the V gene TRBV28, with 9 bases that match TRBD1. From germline, CDR1 is MDHEN and CDR2 SYDVKM. The CDR3 runs to 17 residues. V was clipped by 6 bases and J by 5 bases; unmatched bases: 16. Here the CDR3 reads CASRLGARYRGRTEAFS. The CDR3 DNA sequence: TGTGCCAGCAGACTCGGAGCCCGGTACAGGGGGCGAACTGAAGCTTTCTCT.

This clonotype showed up many times. The rearrangement uses TRBV2 and TRBJ2-5; possible D gene TRBD2, 6 bases. The germline gives CDR1 SNHLY, CDR2 FYNNEI. CDR3 length equals 16 residues. Trimming pared 6 bases from V and 1 base from J, leaving 18 bases between. Written as DNA, the CDR3 is TGTGCCAGCAGAGGACTAAACGTCGATTTCCAAGAGACCCAGTACTTC. Encoded protein: CASRGLNVDFQETQYF.

A remark on this clonotype: This may be a read error, as it is one base from a much larger clone. Lacking the conserved final phenylalanine or tryptophan, this CDR3 likely reflects a read error. This chain uses TRBV7-9 with TRBJ1-6, with unresolved D. V lost 6 bases to trimming and J lost 4 bases, with 13 bases between them. Germline CDR1 is SEHNR and CDR2 is FQNEAQ (reference sequence). The CDR3 loop spans 15 amino acids. The CDR3 loop is CASSLNSVYNSPLHL. In nucleotides, the CDR3 is TGTGCCAGCAGTCTGAATTCCGTTTATAATTCACCCCTCCACCTT.